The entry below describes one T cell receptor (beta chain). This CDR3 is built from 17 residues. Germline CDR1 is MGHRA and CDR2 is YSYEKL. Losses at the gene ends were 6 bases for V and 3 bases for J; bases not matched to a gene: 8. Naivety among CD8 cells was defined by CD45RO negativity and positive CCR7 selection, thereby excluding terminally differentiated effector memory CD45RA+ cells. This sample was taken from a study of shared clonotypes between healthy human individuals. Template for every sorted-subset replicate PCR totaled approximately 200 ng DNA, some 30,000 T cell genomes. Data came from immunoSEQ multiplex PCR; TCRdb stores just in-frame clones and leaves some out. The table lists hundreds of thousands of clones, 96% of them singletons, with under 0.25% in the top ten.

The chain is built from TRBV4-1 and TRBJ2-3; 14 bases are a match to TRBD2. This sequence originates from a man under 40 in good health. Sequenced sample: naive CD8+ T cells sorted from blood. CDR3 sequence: CASSHPGLAGETDTQYF. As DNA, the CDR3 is TGCGCCAGCAGTCATCCGGGACTAGCGGGAGAAACAGATACGCAGTATTTT.